This record concerns one TCR beta chain sequence. The germline CDR1 and CDR2 sequences are SGHRS and YFSETQ. The trim removed 0 bases at V and 5 bases at J, leaving 5 bases unmatched. This CDR3 has 16 residues. The record originates from a study of blood T cell repertoires in COVID-19. The repertoire was sequenced with immunoSEQ multiplex PCR; TCRdb's copy has only in-frame clones and lacks some. Of about 200,000 clones listed, about four fifths are singletons. The receptor's source is a woman between 45 and 65 years old with active or convalescent COVID-19. Sequencing input: peripheral blood. The J gene is TRBJ2-1, the V gene TRBV5-1; 10 nucleotides match TRBD2. The CDR3 loop is CASSLALAGRDNEQFF. As DNA, the CDR3 is TGCGCCAGCAGCTTGGCACTAGCGGGGAGAGACAATGAGCAGTTCTTC.